The rows below give T cell receptor beta chains drawn from one sample of a study of Ad26.COV2.S vaccination and SARS-CoV-2 variants. Assay used: immunoSEQ multiplex PCR; TCRdb lists only in-frame clones, some missing. The data contain roughly 680,000 clones, 80% to 90% of them singletons. The sequenced sample was peripheral blood, obtained in a trial of Ad26.COV2.S vaccine versus placebo. Receptors were obtained from a person between 18 and 65 years old who received the Ad26.COV2.S COVID-19 vaccine or a placebo. CDR3s include the opening cysteine and the closing phenylalanine or tryptophan. Fields, in order: clone size, D gene, V gene, J gene, CDR3 DNA, CDR3 protein. The D gene is left open where the match is weak. For some rows the clone size is stated as once, few or many, or as a class when expanded; others skip it.

.,.,TRBV18,TRBJ2-1,TGTGCCAGCTCACCACCTGAAAAGGGGCCCCACAATGAGCAGTTCTTC,CASSPPEKGPHNEQFF
.,.,TRBV21-1,TRBJ1-2,TGTGCCAGCAAGGACCCCGGAGGGGGGTTCATCTTC,CASKDPGGGFIF
.,.,TRBV24-1,TRBJ2-7,TGTGCCACCAGTGAGGGGCAGGGGTTTGACGAGCAGTACTTC,CATSEGQGFDEQYF
.,.,TRBV12-3/TRBV12-4,TRBJ2-3,TGTGCCAGCAGGATGGAAAGGACTACGCAGTATTTT,CASRMERTTQYF
.,.,TRBV18,TRBJ1-1,TGTGCCAGCTCACCGAACACGAACACTGAAGCTTTCTTT,CASSPNTNTEAFF
.,TRBD1,TRBV4-1,TRBJ2-1,TGCGCCAGCAGCCAAGCAGGGGGCGCGGGCAATGAGCAGTTCTTC,CASSQAGGAGNEQFF
once,.,TRBV3-1/TRBV3-2,TRBJ2-7,TGTGCCAGCAGCCTTCAAGGGTACACCTACGAGCAGTACTTC,CASSLQGYTYEQYF
.,.,TRBV11-2,TRBJ2-5,TGTGCCAGCAGCCCACTTGGGAAAGAGACCCAGTACTTC,CASSPLGKETQYF
.,.,TRBV5-4,TRBJ1-2,TGTGCCAGCAGCTTGGCGTCAGGGGTCTATGGCTACACCTTC,CASSLASGVYGYTF
.,.,TRBV7-9,TRBJ1-1,TGTGCCAGCAGATTGAACGAGAACACTGAAGCTTTCTTT,CASRLNENTEAFF
many,.,TRBV6-5,TRBJ2-3,TGTGCCAGCAGGCCTACAGGGCCCCGCGATACGCAGTATTTT,CASRPTGPRDTQYF
.,.,TRBV18,TRBJ2-1,TGTGCCAGCTCACAGAGGACAGGGTTAGCGGGGTCGAACTACAATGAGCAGTTCTTC,CASSQRTGLAGSNYNEQFF
.,.,TRBV15,TRBJ1-5,TGTGCCACCAGCAGAGAAGGATATAGTATCAGCAATCAGCCCCAGCATTTT,CATSREGYSISNQPQHF
.,TRBD1,TRBV18,TRBJ1-2,TGTGCCAGCTCTCAGGGGGGACAGGGGGCGAACTATGGCTACACCTTC,CASSQGGQGANYGYTF
.,.,TRBV27,TRBJ2-2,TGTGCCAGCAGCCCCTTGGGGGCAACCGGGGAGCTGTTTTTT,CASSPLGATGELFF
.,.,TRBV3-1/TRBV3-2,TRBJ1-2,TGTGCCAGCAGCCAAGATGGGGGGCAAGGCTATGGCTACACCTTC,CASSQDGGQGYGYTF
.,.,TRBV19,TRBJ1-1,TGTGCCAGTATCCAGGGTCTGAACACTGAAGCTTTCTTT,CASIQGLNTEAFF
.,TRBD2,TRBV5-6,TRBJ2-5,TGTGCCAGCAGCTTACAGGGGTCTAGCGGGATTACGGAGACCCAGTACTTC,CASSLQGSSGITETQYF
.,.,TRBV5-5,TRBJ2-7,TGTGCCAGCAGCTCGCTTAATACCAGGGCTTACGAGCAGTACTTC,CASSSLNTRAYEQYF
.,.,TRBV5-1,TRBJ2-3,TGCGCCAGCAGCTTGGCGAGATCCACAGATACGCAGTATTTT,CASSLARSTDTQYF
few,TRBD1,TRBV11-1,TRBJ1-2,TGTGCCAGCAGCCCGTCGGACAGGGGAATCTATGGCTACACCTTC,CASSPSDRGIYGYTF
once,TRBD2,TRBV5-1,TRBJ2-3,TGCGCCAGCAGCTTGGCAATAGCGGGAGGGGGCACAGATACGCAGTATTTT,CASSLAIAGGGTDTQYF
.,.,TRBV6-5,TRBJ2-3,TGTGCCAGCAGTTACTCGGGCGGGACGGGGGCAGATACGCAGTATTTT,CASSYSGGTGADTQYF
.,.,TRBV18,TRBJ2-7,TGTGCCAGCTCACCAGAGTTTACCTACGAGCAGTACTTC,CASSPEFTYEQYF
once,.,TRBV6-1,TRBJ1-2,TGTGCCAGCAGTGACCTCTCCCCAGGGAACTATGGCTACACCTTC,CASSDLSPGNYGYTF
.,.,TRBV7-9,TRBJ1-5,TGTGCCAGCAGCTCAGGTTGGGGGAATCAGCCCCAGCATTTT,CASSSGWGNQPQHF
.,TRBD2,TRBV25-1,TRBJ2-5,TGTGCCAGCAGTGAATATCGACTAGCGCGCCAAGAGACCCAGTACTTC,CASSEYRLARQETQYF